These 20 T cell receptor beta chains came from one sample sequenced in a study of blood T cell repertoires in COVID-19. Produced via immunoSEQ multiplex PCR; TCRdb's table is partial and in-frame only. The table records about 120,000 clones, over 60% of them present only once. Input material: peripheral blood. The source of these receptors is a woman older than 75 with active or convalescent COVID-19.

The V gene is TRBV7-2, the J gene TRBJ2-2; 8 positions agree with TRBD2. The V gene's germline CDR1 is SGHTA and CDR2 FQGNSA. V lost 7 bases, J lost 6 bases, and 13 bases stayed unmatched. The CDR3 extends over 16 amino acids. The CDR3 region is CASTSGGILFAGELFF. CDR3 bases: TGTGCCAGCACCTCGGGAGGGATTTTGTTTGCCGGGGAGCTGTTTTTT. Full variable domain (outside the CDR3, taken from reference TRBV7-2 and TRBJ2-2): GAGVSQSPSNKVTEKGKDVELRCDPISGHTALYWYRQSLGQGLEFLIYFQGNSAPDKSGLPSDRFSAERTGGSVSTLTIQRTQQEDSAVYLCASTSGGILFAGELFFGEGSRLTVL.

The V gene is TRBV28, the J gene TRBJ1-1; D unclear. The V end lost 5 bases, the J end lost 6 bases, and 10 bases lay between the germline ends. Germline-derived CDR1 and CDR2 are MDHEN and SYDVKM. The CDR3 contains 12 residues. CDR3 sequence reads: CASSLGGAEAFF. The CDR3 DNA sequence: TGTGCCAGCAGTCTAGGAGGCGCTGAAGCTTTCTTT.

This clone has only a few counts. The rearrangement uses TRBV19 and TRBJ1-1; 8 bases are a match to TRBD1. The trim removed 5 bases at V and 0 bases at J, leaving 8 bases unmatched. This CDR3 is built from 16 residues. Germline CDR1 is LNHDA and CDR2 is SQIVND (reference sequence). The CDR3 DNA is TGTGCCAGTAGTCAGGACAGGGCAGGAATGAACACTGAAGCTTTCTTT. This codes for CASSQDRAGMNTEAFF.

The chain carries TRBV5-1 and TRBJ2-1; possible D gene TRBD2, 6 bases. This CDR3 contains 14 residues. The V gene's germline CDR1 is SGHRS and CDR2 YFSETQ. Trimming stripped 2 bases from V and 3 bases from J, with 9 bases between. CDR3 protein: CASSFGSIYNEQFF. CDR3 in DNA: TGCGCCAGCAGCTTCGGGAGTATCTACAATGAGCAGTTCTTC. Complete variable domain (other parts from reference TRBV5-1 and TRBJ2-1): KAGVTQTPRYLIKTRGQQVTLSCSPISGHRSVSWYQQTPGQGLQFLFEYFSETQRNKGNFPGRFSGRQFSNSRSEMNVSTLELGDSALYLCASSFGSIYNEQFFGPGTRLTVL.

This chain joins TRBV6-5 and TRBJ2-5; TRBD1 aligns across 9 bases. V was clipped by 8 bases and J by 5 bases; unmatched bases: 9. The germline CDR1 and CDR2 sequences are MNHEY and SVGAGI. The CDR3 runs 14 residues. CDR3 coding DNA: TGTGCCAGCGAAACAGGGGGCGCGGGGGAGACCCAGTACTTC. Translation gives CASETGGAGETQYF.

The rearrangement uses TRBV3-1 (or the pseudogene TRBV3-2) and TRBJ1-3; D ambiguous. The CDR3 loop spans 21 amino acids. With 0 bases removed from V and 0 bases from J, the gap between germline ends came to 24 bases. CDR1 and CDR2 (germline): LGHDT, YNNKEL (reference sequence). Here the CDR3 DNA reads TGTGCCAGCAGCCAAGATCGGATGAGAGGGTTAACCAAAACCTCTGGAAACACCATATATTTT. Amino acids: CASSQDRMRGLTKTSGNTIYF.

A few counts support this clone. V and J are TRBV3-1 (or the pseudogene TRBV3-2) and TRBJ1-1, with 10 bases that match TRBD1. There are 14 residues in the CDR3. The V gene end was trimmed by 4 bases and the J gene end by 8 bases; junction bases not matched to a gene: 7. CDR1 LGHDT and CDR2 YNNKEL come from the germline V gene (reference sequence). CDR3 sequence reads: CASSPGTGANEAFF. CDR3 nucleotides: TGTGCCAGCAGCCCAGGGACAGGGGCCAACGAAGCTTTCTTT.

The V and J genes are TRBV7-9 and TRBJ1-5, with D possibly TRBD1 on 5 matching bases. The germline V gene has CDR1 SEHNR and CDR2 FQNEAQ (reference sequence). The CDR3 extends over 14 amino acids. Trimming removed 2 bases at V and 4 bases at J, with 9 bases between. CDR3 bases: TGTGCCAGCAGCTTATCAGGGTTTAATCAGCCCCAGCATTTT. Amino acid sequence: CASSLSGFNQPQHF.

This rearrangement joins TRBV5-1 to TRBJ1-3; TRBD1 matches 11 bases. CDR3 length: 17 residues. Per the germline V gene, CDR1 is SGHRS and CDR2 is YFSETQ. Losses at the gene ends were 4 bases for V and 3 bases for J; bases not matched to a gene: 9. CDR3 DNA: TGCGCCAGCAGCCCCGCCTGGACAGGGGGCAATGGAAACACCATATATTTT. This codes for CASSPAWTGGNGNTIYF.

This clone was picked up a small number of times. The rearrangement uses TRBV4-1 and TRBJ2-7; 9 nucleotides agree with TRBD2. V lost 6 bases to trimming and J lost 2 bases; unmatched junction nucleotides: 5. Germline V gives CDR1 MGHRA, CDR2 YSYEKL. The CDR3 runs 14 residues. The CDR3 spells CASSLGLATYEQYF. The CDR3 nucleotides read TGCGCCAGCAGTCTCGGACTAGCGACCTACGAGCAGTACTTC.

The chain recombines TRBV30 with TRBJ2-5, with D hard to call. The germline V gene encodes CDR1 GTSNPN and CDR2 SVGIG (reference sequence). V lost 1 base and J lost 2, with 8 bases in between. There are 13 residues in the CDR3. As DNA, the CDR3 is TGTGCCTGGAGTGGTGCAGATCAAGAGACCCAGTACTTC. It is translated as CAWSGADQETQYF.

This clone was seen only a few times. This rearrangement joins TRBV4-1 to TRBJ2-1; possible D gene TRBD2, 5 bases. Per the germline V gene, CDR1 is MGHRA and CDR2 is YSYEKL. The CDR3 sequence is 13 residues long. Trimming removed 4 bases from V and 8 bases from J, with 12 bases in between. The CDR3 nucleotides are TGCGCCAGCAGCCCTTCTAGCACCGATGAGCAGTTCTTC. Its protein product is CASSPSSTDEQFF.

V is TRBV5-1 and J is TRBJ1-1; TRBD1 is a possible D gene (6 bases). V lost 4 bases and J lost 4, with 14 bases in between. The length of the CDR3 is 14 residues. Germline CDR1 reads SGHRS; CDR2 reads YFSETQ. CDR3 sequence reads: CASSLVDSFTEAFF. CDR3 DNA sequence: TGCGCCAGCAGCCTGGTGGACAGTTTCACTGAAGCTTTCTTT.

The rearrangement uses TRBV7-2 and TRBJ2-1; 7 bases fit TRBD2. Trimming removed 4 bases from V and 8 bases from J; junction bases left unmatched: 14. The CDR3 consists of 16 residues. From germline, CDR1 is SGHTA and CDR2 FQGNSA. The CDR3 coding sequence is TGTGCCAGCAGCTATCTAGGGGCGGGAGTAAGGGATGAGCAGTTCTTC. Protein product: CASSYLGAGVRDEQFF.

Only a few counts were recorded for this clone. The genes are TRBV11-3 and TRBJ2-1, with 7 bases aligning to TRBD2. The V gene end was trimmed by 5 bases and the J gene end by 0 bases; junction bases not matched to a gene: 1. This CDR3 contains 14 residues. Germline CDR1 is SGHNT and CDR2 is YENEEA. The CDR3: CASSPGGSYNEQFF. The DNA of the CDR3 is TGTGCCAGCAGCCCGGGAGGCTCCTACAATGAGCAGTTCTTC.

The chain recombines TRBV29-1 with TRBJ2-3, with 7 bases identical to TRBD2. The germline V gene encodes CDR1 SQVTM and CDR2 ANQGSEA. The CDR3 has 16 amino acids. V gave up 0 bases and J gave up 4 bases; unmatched junction bases: 10. CDR3 coding DNA: TGCAGCGTTGAAGAGCGGACTAGGAGCGTCCCAGATACGCAGTATTTT. Translation gives CSVEERTRSVPDTQYF.

This clone was seen once. V usage is TRBV3-1 (or the pseudogene TRBV3-2) and J usage is TRBJ2-7, with no clear D. Germline values: CDR1 LGHDT, CDR2 YNNKEL (reference sequence). The CDR3 runs to 13 residues. V gave up 7 bases and J gave up 5 bases, with 15 bases separating them. As DNA, the CDR3 is TGTGCCAGCACCCCGCAGGTTGGAAACGAGCAGTACTTC. This gives the protein CASTPQVGNEQYF.

The chain carries TRBV9 and TRBJ2-1; a weak D match, TRBD2 (6 bases). Between the trimmed V and J ends, which lost 0 bases and 2 bases, there was a span of 18 bases. Germline V CDR1 and CDR2: SGDLS, YYNGEE. The CDR3 has 18 amino acids. CDR3 region: CASSVAGWGRTAYNEQFF. The CDR3 nucleotides read TGTGCCAGCAGCGTAGCTGGGTGGGGGAGGACCGCCTACAATGAGCAGTTCTTC.

The chain links TRBV28 to TRBJ1-5, with no clear D. This CDR3 spans 16 amino acids. Trimming removed 3 bases at V and 2 bases at J, with 14 bases between. From germline, CDR1 is MDHEN and CDR2 SYDVKM. CDR3 loop: CASSFGVVGGNQPQHF. Written as DNA, the CDR3 is TGTGCCAGCAGTTTTGGAGTGGTGGGTGGCAATCAGCCCCAGCATTTT.

The rearrangement uses TRBV5-1 and TRBJ1-1; D remains unclear. The CDR3 runs 14 residues. Germline V gene lookup returns CDR1 SGHRS and CDR2 YFSETQ. V was shortened by 0 bases and J by 4 bases, with 10 bases between the two germline ends. The CDR3 DNA reads TGCGCCAGCAGCTTGGGGGCAGAAAGCACTGAAGCTTTCTTT. Translating gives CASSLGAESTEAFF. The full variable domain, with the rest looked up from reference TRBV5-1 and TRBJ1-1, is KAGVTQTPRYLIKTRGQQVTLSCSPISGHRSVSWYQQTPGQGLQFLFEYFSETQRNKGNFPGRFSGRQFSNSRSEMNVSTLELGDSALYLCASSLGAESTEAFFGQGTRLTVV.